These 5 T cell receptor beta chains were all obtained from the same sample, sequenced in a study of monozygotic twins with inflammatory bowel disease (dated by TCRdb to about 2019). The library was prepared using 5' RACE. The run used an Illumina HiSeq 2500. Once TCRdb had reprocessed the reads, it stored one entry per CDR3 protein sequence and supplied no DNA. The data table for this sample lists 150,000 or so distinct CDR3 sequences. The ten biggest clones cover approximately 7% of the sample. Sequenced material: blood. All receptors come from a human donor with ulcerative colitis or Crohn's disease, or a healthy co-twin of an affected twin (not recorded which).

This chain links TRBV6-1 with TRBJ2-1; no DNA is available, so the TRBD1 call from TCRdb remains unchecked. Germline CDR1 MNHNS, CDR2 SASEGT. The CDR3 consists of 15 residues. The CDR3 sequence is CASRGPGTGSNEQFF.

This rearrangement joins TRBV5-1 to TRBJ2-7; checking the TCRdb D call of TRBD2 is not possible without DNA. This CDR3 is built from 14 residues. Germline V gives CDR1 SGHRS, CDR2 YFSETQ. CDR3 sequence: CASSLGGPNYEQYF.

Here the CDR3 reads CASSLEGQTVHTIYF. V and J are TRBV5-1 and TRBJ1-3; TCRdb names TRBD1, which stays unverified in the absence of DNA. CDR1 is SGHRS, CDR2 YFSETQ, per germline. The CDR3 covers 15 residues.

The CDR3 here is CASSSGGGPTHEQYF. The V call is TRBV5-6, the J call TRBJ2-7; lacking DNA, the TRBD2 call made by TCRdb goes unchecked. The CDR3 is made up of 15 amino acids. Germline V gene lookup returns CDR1 SGHDT and CDR2 YYEEEE.

The J gene is TRBJ2-2, the V gene TRBV29-1; TCRdb's assignment of TRBD2 cannot be checked, as there is no DNA. Germline assignment: CDR1 SQVTM and CDR2 ANQGSEA. The CDR3 extends over 14 amino acids. CDR3 protein: CGEAGAGFTGELFF.